The 5 T cell receptor beta chains below were found in one sample sequenced in a study of T cell responses to AZD1222 COVID-19 vaccine. Data came from immunoSEQ multiplex PCR; TCRdb stores just in-frame clones and leaves some out. The sample has about 180,000 clones, over 80% seen once. The source was peripheral blood, collected on day 0 of AZD1222 vaccination. The receptors were sampled from an adult in good health.

V is TRBV29-1 and J is TRBJ2-7; D is uncertain. CDR3 length equals 14 residues. Germline V gene sequence: CDR1 SQVTM, CDR2 ANQGSEA. Between the trimmed V and J ends, which lost 6 bases and 0 bases, there was a span of 15 bases. Here the CDR3 reads CSVITVTSSYEQYF. The CDR3 coding sequence is TGCAGCGTGATTACGGTCACGAGCTCCTACGAGCAGTACTTC.

V usage is TRBV3-1 (or the pseudogene TRBV3-2) and J usage is TRBJ2-1, with 7 positions matching TRBD1. The CDR3 has 15 amino acids. Germline-derived CDR1 and CDR2 are LGHDT and YNNKEL (reference sequence). J was trimmed by 5 bases and V by 0 bases; bases with no gene match: 4. For the CDR3, the DNA is TGTGCCAGCAGCCAAGAGAACAGGGGAAACAATGAGCAGTTCTTC. This gives the protein CASSQENRGNNEQFF.

The gene calls are TRBV19 and TRBJ2-7; either TRBD1 or TRBD2 may fit D (5 bases each). Germline CDR1 LNHDA, CDR2 SQIVND (reference sequence). V was cut by 6 bases and J by 0 bases, with 15 bases left in between. The CDR3 runs 15 residues. CDR3 amino acids: CASSSTGTVSYEQYF. The DNA for the CDR3 is TGTGCCAGTAGCAGCACGGGGACGGTCTCCTACGAGCAGTACTTC. Using reference TRBV19 and TRBJ2-7 for the parts outside the CDR3, the full variable domain is DGGITQSPKYLFRKEGQNVTLSCEQNLNHDAMYWYRQDPGQGLRLIYYSQIVNDFQKGDIAEGYSVSREKKESFPLTVTSAQKNPTAFYLCASSSTGTVSYEQYFGPGTRLTVT.

The V gene is TRBV7-9, the J gene TRBJ1-5; TRBD1 aligns across 12 bases. CDR1 is SEHNR, CDR2 FQNEAQ, per germline (reference sequence). The ends lost 5 bases at V and 0 bases at J; junction bases unmatched: 8. The CDR3 loop spans 18 amino acids. For the CDR3, the DNA is TGTGCCAGCAGCGCCTCCGGGACAGGGGGCGTTAGCAATCAGCCCCAGCATTTT. The encoded protein is CASSASGTGGVSNQPQHF.

The chain joins TRBV5-5 to TRBJ1-1; D might be TRBD1 (5 bases). The germline CDR1 and CDR2 sequences are SGHKS and YYEKEE (reference sequence). This CDR3 is built from 13 residues. V was cut by 1 base and J by 7 bases, with 11 bases left in between. This CDR3 is CASSLRQGVEAFF. In DNA, the CDR3 is TGTGCCAGCAGCTTGAGGCAGGGAGTTGAAGCTTTCTTT.